This passage covers 22 T cell receptor beta chains from one sample sequenced in a study of shared clonotypes between healthy human individuals. Assay: immunoSEQ multiplex PCR; the TCRdb copy retains only in-frame clones and omits some. The table includes just over 2,000,000 clones, 85% to 95% detected once. The sequencing input was naive CD4+ T cells sorted from blood. Subset here: CD45RA+ positively selected. The receptors originated from a young man in good health.

The chain couples TRBV25-1 to TRBJ1-2; no clear D gene. The CDR3 runs 12 residues. Germline values: CDR1 MGHDK, CDR2 SYGVNS. V was clipped by 2 bases and J by 3 bases, with 4 bases between them. The CDR3 here is CASSERDYGYTF. DNA of the CDR3: TGTGCCAGCAGTGAAAGGGACTATGGCTACACCTTC.

The genes are TRBV2 and TRBJ1-3, with D tentatively TRBD1 (5 bases). V was cut by 7 bases and J by 4 bases, with 14 bases left in between. The CDR3 runs to 14 residues. CDR1 SNHLY and CDR2 FYNNEI come from the germline V gene. CDR3 DNA sequence: TGTGCCAGCACCATAGGGACCGGAGGAAACACCATATATTTT. Translated, it gives CASTIGTGGNTIYF.

The V call is TRBV11-2, the J call TRBJ1-5, with a weak D call TRBD1 (6 bases). Germline V gives CDR1 SGHAT, CDR2 FQNNGV. V was pared by 3 bases and J by 5 bases, with 11 bases between. This CDR3 comprises 14 residues. The CDR3 region has the DNA TGTGCCAGCAGCTTGGACAGAGTAGATCAGCCCCAGCATTTT. Protein sequence: CASSLDRVDQPQHF.

This clone was detected only once. V and J are TRBV5-1 and TRBJ2-7; 13 nucleotides line up with TRBD2. After removal of 5 bases from V and 5 bases from J, the junction contained 1 base not matched to a gene. Germline CDR1 SGHRS, CDR2 YFSETQ. CDR3 length: 13 amino acids. The CDR3 sequence is CASSGTSGNEQYF. CDR3 DNA: TGCGCCAGCAGTGGGACTAGCGGGAACGAGCAGTACTTC.

This clone occurred once. This chain links TRBV28 with TRBJ1-2, with TRBD1 matching over 7 bases. Losses at the gene ends were 9 bases for V and 4 bases for J; bases not matched to a gene: 8. This CDR3 has 13 residues. Germline V gives CDR1 MDHEN, CDR2 SYDVKM. CDR3 bases: TGTGCCAGTTTCCGGGACAGCTTCTATGGCTACACCTTC. It codes for CASFRDSFYGYTF.

This clone was found once. The genes are TRBV6-1 and TRBJ1-2; D gene uncertain. V was trimmed by 6 bases and J by 1 base, leaving 12 bases between them. The germline gives CDR1 MNHNS, CDR2 SASEGT. This CDR3 comprises 14 residues. CDR3 coding DNA: TGTGCCAGCAGACATTCCGGGGATAACTATGGCTACACCTTC. Residues: CASRHSGDNYGYTF.

A word on this clone: Other DNA variants within this sample encode the same CDR3. This chain links TRBV28 with TRBJ2-3, with TRBD1 as a possible D gene (7 bases). Trimming removed 3 bases from V and 4 bases from J, with 14 bases in between. Per the germline V gene, CDR1 is MDHEN and CDR2 is SYDVKM. CDR3 length: 15 amino acids. CDR3 sequence: CASSFQGGVSDTQYF. The CDR3 DNA reads as TGTGCCAGCAGTTTCCAGGGGGGAGTATCAGATACGCAGTATTTT. The variable domain in full, with the rest retrieved from reference TRBV28 and TRBJ2-3, is DVKVTQSSRYLVKRTGEKVFLECVQDMDHENMFWYRQDPGLGLRLIYFSYDVKMKEKGDIPEGYSVSREKKERFSLILESASTNQTSMYLCASSFQGGVSDTQYFGPGTRLTVL.

The chain uses TRBV2 and TRBJ2-5; D gene ambiguous. The V gene lost 7 bases and the J gene lost 5 bases, with 11 bases spanning the gap. Per the germline V gene, CDR1 is SNHLY and CDR2 is FYNNEI. The CDR3 is 12 residues long. Here the CDR3 reads CASNQARETQYF. The CDR3 DNA sequence: TGTGCCAGCAATCAGGCGAGGGAGACCCAGTACTTC.

The chain employs TRBV9 and TRBJ1-4, with D unclear. V was clipped by 4 bases and J by 4 bases, with 14 bases between them. This CDR3 is built from 15 residues. The V gene's germline CDR1 is SGDLS and CDR2 YYNGEE. DNA for the CDR3: TGTGCCAGCAGCCCCCTCCCCTCGGTTAATGAAAAACTGTTTTTT. It yields the protein CASSPLPSVNEKLFF. The full variable domain, its missing parts supplied by reference TRBV9 and TRBJ1-4, is DSGVTQTPKHLITATGQRVTLRCSPRSGDLSVYWYQQSLDQGLQFLIQYYNGEERAKGNILERFSAQQFPDLHSELNLSSLELGDSALYFCASSPLPSVNEKLFFGSGTQLSVL.

The rearrangement joins TRBV4-3 to TRBJ1-2; TRBD1 aligns across 7 bases. V was clipped by 0 bases and J by 6 bases; unmatched bases: 16. Germline assignment: CDR1 LGHNA and CDR2 YSLEER. The CDR3 runs 18 residues. In DNA form, the CDR3 reads TGCGCCAGCAGCCAAGACGTGGCGATATACAGGGGCGGGAATGGCTACACCTTC. This gives the protein CASSQDVAIYRGGNGYTF.

The chain couples TRBV6-6 to TRBJ1-3, with TRBD1 matching 10 bases. Losses at the gene ends were 5 bases for V and 2 bases for J; bases not matched to a gene: 6. Germline assignment: CDR1 MNHNY and CDR2 SVGAGI (reference sequence). The CDR3 runs 16 residues. The CDR3 DNA is TGTGCCAGCAGTAAGCCGACAGGGGGCACTGGAAACACCATATATTTT. Protein product: CASSKPTGGTGNTIYF.

A note on this clone: The sample carries other DNA sequences with the same CDR3. The chain carries TRBV11-2 and TRBJ1-1; D gene ambiguous. V was trimmed by 1 base and J by 8 bases, leaving 8 bases between them. This CDR3 contains 12 residues. The V gene's germline CDR1 is SGHAT and CDR2 FQNNGV. CDR3 coding DNA: TGTGCCAGCAGCTTAGGGGTGGGGGAAGCTTTCTTT. It translates to CASSLGVGEAFF.

The chain recombines TRBV6-1 with TRBJ2-7; 10 bases line up with TRBD2. This CDR3 comprises 13 residues. From germline, CDR1 is MNHNS and CDR2 SASEGT. J gave up 4 bases and V 7 bases, and 4 bases lay outside the gene matches. The CDR3 protein is CASNTGLAYEQYF. The CDR3 nucleotides read TGTGCCAGCAATACGGGACTAGCGTACGAGCAGTACTTC.

This chain joins TRBV5-1 and TRBJ1-4, with D maybe TRBD1 (6 bases). The germline gives CDR1 SGHRS, CDR2 YFSETQ. V was clipped by 4 bases and J by 0 bases, with 19 bases between them. The CDR3 has 18 residues. As DNA, the CDR3 is TGCGCCAGCAGCACCCGAAGGGGGGACACCGCAACTAATGAAAAACTGTTTTTT. Protein product: CASSTRRGDTATNEKLFF.

This chain uses TRBV6-1 with TRBJ2-7, with TRBD1 identical over 8 bases. The germline CDR1 and CDR2 sequences are MNHNS and SASEGT. The CDR3 is made up of 16 amino acids. Trimming at V came to 4 bases and at J to 0 bases, leaving 8 bases not matched to a gene. The CDR3 loop is CASSGPGQETSYEQYF. In nucleotides, the CDR3 is TGTGCCAGCAGTGGCCCGGGACAGGAGACCTCCTACGAGCAGTACTTC.

As concerns this clone: At the DNA level, this CDR3 is encoded by other sequences in the same sample as well. The V call is TRBV6-5, the J call TRBJ2-7; 9 nucleotides line up with TRBD1. The junction had 4 bases not matched to a gene; V was cut back by 1 base and J by 3 bases. Germline CDR1 reads MNHEY; CDR2 reads SVGAGI. The CDR3 is made up of 15 amino acids. CDR3 sequence (DNA): TGTGCCAGCAGTTACTTGCCGGGACAGGGCTACGAGCAGTACTTC. Protein: CASSYLPGQGYEQYF.

The chain joins TRBV28 to TRBJ1-2; 8 bases align to TRBD1. CDR3 size: 15 residues. Germline CDR1 MDHEN, CDR2 SYDVKM. The J segment lost 8 bases and the V segment lost 4 bases, leaving 12 bases of the junction unmatched. The DNA of the CDR3 is TGTGCCAGCAGTTCCGGACAGGGAGAGACTCGCGGCTACACCTTC. It yields the protein CASSSGQGETRGYTF.

The genes are TRBV7-2 and TRBJ2-5; 12 nucleotides match TRBD2. Trimming removed 6 bases from V and 4 bases from J; junction bases left unmatched: 6. This CDR3 has 15 amino acids. Germline CDR1 reads SGHTA; CDR2 reads FQGNSA. The CDR3 here is CASRPQLAGGETQYF. CDR3 sequence (DNA): TGTGCCAGCAGGCCTCAACTAGCGGGAGGAGAGACCCAGTACTTC.

The CDR3 protein is CASSRDRGWEPQHF. CDR3 coding DNA: TGCGCCAGCAGCCGGGACAGGGGATGGGAGCCCCAGCATTTT. The rearrangement links TRBV4-1 to TRBJ1-5; TRBD1 agrees at 10 bases. The V gene's germline CDR1 is MGHRA and CDR2 YSYEKL. The CDR3 has 14 residues. Losses at the gene ends were 4 bases for V and 8 bases for J; bases not matched to a gene: 5.

The chain employs TRBV11-2 and TRBJ1-2; D is uncertain. V was cut by 1 base and J by 5 bases, with 8 bases left in between. Per the germline V gene, CDR1 is SGHAT and CDR2 is FQNNGV. This CDR3 has 13 residues. CDR3: CASSLGLGYGYTF. The CDR3 nucleotides read TGTGCCAGCAGCTTAGGGCTGGGTTATGGCTACACCTTC.

This clone turned up a few times. This rearrangement joins TRBV19 to TRBJ1-5, with unresolved D. The germline CDR1 and CDR2 sequences are LNHDA and SQIVND (reference sequence). The ends were cut back, 6 bases at V and 0 bases at J, with 12 bases in the middle. CDR3 length: 15 amino acids. In DNA form, the CDR3 reads TGTGCCAGTAGCAACACCGTCTATAGCAATCAGCCCCAGCATTTT. Its translation is CASSNTVYSNQPQHF.

The V gene is TRBV2, the J gene TRBJ2-7, with 9 bases that match TRBD2. CDR1 and CDR2 (germline): SNHLY, FYNNEI. Trimming removed 4 bases from V and 4 bases from J; junction bases left unmatched: 11. This CDR3 is 16 amino acids long. CDR3 sequence reads: CASSVWRGRAGYEQYF. The CDR3 region has the DNA TGTGCCAGCAGTGTGTGGCGCGGGAGGGCCGGGTACGAGCAGTACTTC. The whole variable domain, filled in from reference TRBV2 and TRBJ2-7, reads EPEVTQTPSHQVTQMGQEVILRCVPISNHLYFYWYRQILGQKVEFLVSFYNNEISEKSEIFDDQFSVERPDGSNFTLKIRSTKLEDSAMYFCASSVWRGRAGYEQYFGPGTRLTVT.